These T cell receptor beta chains were read from a single sample in a study of cytomegalovirus exposure and HLA in healthy donors. Data came from immunoSEQ multiplex PCR; TCRdb stores just in-frame clones and leaves some out. The sample has 100,000 or so clones; about four fifths are singletons. Material for sequencing was PBMCs. These TCRs come from a man between 18 and 29 years old in good health and CMV-seronegative. The CDR3 runs from the conserved cysteine through the conserved F or W. Each record gives: clone size, D gene, J gene, V gene, CDR3 DNA, CDR3 protein. A D gene is named only where the DNA matches it firmly. Size values are once, few and many counts, or a class for expanded clones, and some rows have none.

size: -; D: TRBD2; J: TRBJ2-1; V: TRBV6-4; DNA: TGTGCCAGCAGTGACTACGGGGGGAAAGAGCAGTTCTTC; CDR3: CASSDYGGKEQFF
size: -; D: -; J: TRBJ2-7; V: TRBV5-1; DNA: TGCGCCAGCAGCTTTACGAGCGGACGGTTGCACGAGCAGTACTTC; CDR3: CASSFTSGRLHEQYF
size: -; D: -; J: TRBJ2-7; V: TRBV15; DNA: TGTGCCACCAGCAGACCCACAGGGAACTCCTACGAGCAGTACTTC; CDR3: CATSRPTGNSYEQYF
size: -; D: TRBD1; J: TRBJ1-2; V: TRBV19; DNA: TGTGCCAGTAGTAGCCAGGACAGGAGAAATGGCTACACCTTC; CDR3: CASSSQDRRNGYTF
size: -; D: TRBD2; J: TRBJ2-1; V: TRBV7-2; DNA: TGTGCCAGCACCTGGCTAGCGGGGGATAAAGGGCAGTTCTTC; CDR3: CASTWLAGDKGQFF
size: -; D: -; J: TRBJ2-1; V: TRBV19; DNA: TGTGCCAGTAGTCCCCTAGGGGGTGATGAGCAGTTCTTC; CDR3: CASSPLGGDEQFF
size: -; D: -; J: TRBJ1-6; V: TRBV27; DNA: TGTGCCAGCAGTTTATCGCCCCTCAGCTCCTATAATTCACCCCTCCACTTT; CDR3: CASSLSPLSSYNSPLHF
size: -; D: TRBD1; J: TRBJ1-5; V: TRBV6-1; DNA: TGTGCCAGCAGTGACACCGGGACAGGGAACGGCAATCAGCCCCAGCATTTT; CDR3: CASSDTGTGNGNQPQHF
size: -; D: -; J: TRBJ1-2; V: TRBV6-5; DNA: TGTGCCAGCAGTTACTCTGGGGGGGGTGAGTATGGCTACACCTTC; CDR3: CASSYSGGGEYGYTF
size: -; D: -; J: TRBJ1-3; V: TRBV29-1; DNA: TGCAGCGTGATTGGAGGGCTCTCTGGAAACACCATATATTTT; CDR3: CSVIGGLSGNTIYF
size: few; D: TRBD1; J: TRBJ1-3; V: TRBV5-1; DNA: TGCGCCAGCAGCTCCGACAGGGGCCCTGGAAACACCATATATTTT; CDR3: CASSSDRGPGNTIYF
size: -; D: TRBD1; J: TRBJ2-7; V: TRBV19; DNA: TGTGCCATTGGACAGGGGTCGGGCGAGCAGTACTTC; CDR3: CAIGQGSGEQYF
size: -; D: TRBD2; J: TRBJ2-1; V: TRBV4-1; DNA: TGCGCCAGCAGCCAGCCCCTAGCGGGAAACTACAATGAGCAGTTCTTC; CDR3: CASSQPLAGNYNEQFF
size: few; D: -; J: TRBJ1-2; V: TRBV6-5; DNA: TGTGCCAGCAGTACGCAGCGGAACTATGGCTACACCTTC; CDR3: CASSTQRNYGYTF
size: -; D: -; J: TRBJ1-1; V: TRBV30; DNA: TGTGCCTGGAGTAAGGGGCAGGCGTCCGCTTTCTTT; CDR3: CAWSKGQASAFF
size: -; D: -; J: TRBJ1-5; V: TRBV27; DNA: TGTGCCAGCAGCAGACAGGTTAGCAATCAGCCCCAGCATTTT; CDR3: CASSRQVSNQPQHF
size: -; D: TRBD1; J: TRBJ1-2; V: TRBV28; DNA: TGTGCCAGCAGCCGCCCGGGACAGGGGGCGGGCTACACCTTC; CDR3: CASSRPGQGAGYTF
size: once; D: -; J: TRBJ1-1; V: TRBV27; DNA: TGTGCCAGCAGTTGGGGGGGTTACACTGAAGCTTTCTTT; CDR3: CASSWGGYTEAFF
size: -; D: -; J: TRBJ1-5; V: TRBV2; DNA: TGTGCCAGCAGCGGGGGGCGTGTTCAGCCCCAGCATTTT; CDR3: CASSGGRVQPQHF
size: -; D: TRBD2; J: TRBJ2-7; V: TRBV5-1; DNA: TGCGCCAGCAGCCCCCGACTAGCGGAGAACTACGAGCAGTACTTC; CDR3: CASSPRLAENYEQYF
size: -; D: -; J: TRBJ2-5; V: TRBV5-6; DNA: TGTGCCAGCAGCTTGGGACAGGCCGAAGAGACCCAGTACTTC; CDR3: CASSLGQAEETQYF
size: -; D: TRBD1; J: TRBJ2-7; V: TRBV25-1; DNA: TGTGCCAGCAGTGTCGGACAGGCCTACGAGCAGTACTTC; CDR3: CASSVGQAYEQYF
size: -; D: TRBD1; J: TRBJ2-1; V: TRBV13; DNA: TGTGCCAGCACCTGGACAGGCCGCAATGAGCAGTTCTTC; CDR3: CASTWTGRNEQFF
size: few; D: -; J: TRBJ1-2; V: TRBV25-1; DNA: TGTGCCAGCAGTGAATGGATGGCGGGTGGCTACACCTTC; CDR3: CASSEWMAGGYTF
size: once; D: -; J: TRBJ2-2; V: TRBV19; DNA: TGTGCCAGTAGTAGTCAGATGAACACCGGGGAGCTGTTTTTT; CDR3: CASSSQMNTGELFF
size: -; D: TRBD1; J: TRBJ2-7; V: TRBV2; DNA: TGTGCCAGCAGTGAACAGGGACAGGGCTACGAGCAGTACTTC; CDR3: CASSEQGQGYEQYF
size: -; D: -; J: TRBJ2-1; V: TRBV9; DNA: TGTGCCAGCGGAGGTGAGCAGTTCTTC; CDR3: CASGGEQFF
size: -; D: -; J: TRBJ2-7; V: TRBV28; DNA: TGTGCCAGCAGTTTATCTGGGCGGGCCGACTACGAGCAGTACTTC; CDR3: CASSLSGRADYEQYF
size: -; D: -; J: TRBJ1-1; V: TRBV7-6; DNA: TGTGCCAGCAGCTTCTCCCGGGGAGGCACTGAAGCTTTCTTT; CDR3: CASSFSRGGTEAFF
size: -; D: -; J: TRBJ1-1; V: TRBV10-3; DNA: TGTGCCATCAGGAGCCATCACGAAGCTTTCTTT; CDR3: CAIRSHHEAFF
size: -; D: -; J: TRBJ2-7; V: TRBV7-7; DNA: TGTGCTAGCAGCTTGTGGGGAGGTGGCGAGCAGTACTTC; CDR3: CASSLWGGGEQYF
size: -; D: TRBD2; J: TRBJ2-1; V: TRBV4-1; DNA: TGCGCCAGCAGCCCCCTTAGCGGGAGTGTAAATGAGCAGTTCTTC; CDR3: CASSPLSGSVNEQFF
size: once; D: -; J: TRBJ2-7; V: TRBV10-2; DNA: TGCGCCAGCAGTGAGTCTAGCGGAAACCGCTACGAGCAGTACTTC; CDR3: CASSESSGNRYEQYF
size: -; D: TRBD1; J: TRBJ1-4; V: TRBV5-4; DNA: TGTGCCAGCAGACAGGCAGGGGGAGGTGAAAAACTGTTTTTT; CDR3: CASRQAGGGEKLFF
size: -; D: TRBD1; J: TRBJ2-7; V: TRBV27; DNA: TGTGCCAGCAGTTTTAGGACAGGGGGCGACGAGCAGTACTTC; CDR3: CASSFRTGGDEQYF
size: -; D: TRBD1; J: TRBJ1-1; V: TRBV30; DNA: TGTGCCTGGAGTAGACAGGGAGACACTGAAGCTTTCTTT; CDR3: CAWSRQGDTEAFF
size: once; D: -; J: TRBJ1-3; V: TRBV19; DNA: TGTGCCAGTAGTGCCCAGAGAAACACCATATATTTT; CDR3: CASSAQRNTIYF
size: -; D: -; J: TRBJ1-5; V: TRBV7-2; DNA: TGTGCCAGCAGCCCTCACCTGATACGGGGCAATCAGCCCCAGCATTTT; CDR3: CASSPHLIRGNQPQHF
size: few; D: TRBD1; J: TRBJ1-1; V: TRBV28; DNA: TGTGCCAGCAGTTTATTACAGGGGCGGTCTGAAGCTTTCTTT; CDR3: CASSLLQGRSEAFF
size: -; D: -; J: TRBJ2-3; V: TRBV15; DNA: TGTGCCACCAGCAGCGGGAGCACGTATACGCAGTATTTT; CDR3: CATSSGSTYTQYF
size: -; D: -; J: TRBJ1-5; V: TRBV15; DNA: TGTGCCACCAGCATGTCCAGGGGAAATCAGCCCCAGCATTTT; CDR3: CATSMSRGNQPQHF
size: -; D: -; J: TRBJ1-4; V: TRBV4-3; DNA: TGCGCCAGCAGCCAACTGGGCGAAAAACTGTTTTTT; CDR3: CASSQLGEKLFF
size: few; D: TRBD1; J: TRBJ2-1; V: TRBV9; DNA: TGTGCCAGCAGCGTAGCTGGGACAGGGATATCCTACAATGAGCAGTTCTTC; CDR3: CASSVAGTGISYNEQFF
size: -; D: -; J: TRBJ1-1; V: TRBV7-3; DNA: TGTGCCAGCAGCCTCGAGGTCGTCACTGAAGCTTTCTTT; CDR3: CASSLEVVTEAFF
size: -; D: -; J: TRBJ1-1; V: TRBV5-6; DNA: TGTGCCAGCAGCTTGTTTTGGGTCAGACTTATGAACACTGAAGCTTTCTTT; CDR3: CASSLFWVRLMNTEAFF
size: -; D: -; J: TRBJ1-5; V: TRBV15; DNA: TGTGCCACACGGGAGACACGGGGAGGGTATAGCAATCAGCCCCAGCATTTT; CDR3: CATRETRGGYSNQPQHF
size: -; D: -; J: TRBJ1-2; V: TRBV28; DNA: TGTGCCAGCCTGGGAGAGACCTCGTATGGCTACACCTTC; CDR3: CASLGETSYGYTF
size: -; D: TRBD1; J: TRBJ1-1; V: TRBV27; DNA: TGTGCCAGCAGTTTACGGCGCGACAGGGGCGGGAACACTGAAGCTTTCTTT; CDR3: CASSLRRDRGGNTEAFF
size: -; D: TRBD2; J: TRBJ2-1; V: TRBV30; DNA: TGTGCCTGGAGCAGAGGGGGACTAGCGGGAGGGCCTCGGAATGAGCAGTTCTTC; CDR3: CAWSRGGLAGGPRNEQFF
size: -; D: TRBD2; J: TRBJ2-7; V: TRBV30; DNA: TGTGCCTGGAGTGTACGGGGCGGGAGGACCTACGAGCAGTACTTC; CDR3: CAWSVRGGRTYEQYF
size: -; D: TRBD1; J: TRBJ2-4; V: TRBV6-5; DNA: TGTGCCAGCAGTTTCACGGGACAGGGGGCCAAAAACATTCAGTACTTC; CDR3: CASSFTGQGAKNIQYF
size: -; D: -; J: TRBJ1-1; V: TRBV5-8; DNA: TGTGCCAGCAGCTGGAAGGCAGGGAACACTGAAGCTTTCTTT; CDR3: CASSWKAGNTEAFF
size: -; D: -; J: TRBJ1-4; V: TRBV5-1; DNA: TGCGCCAGCAGTAGGTTTGGGGGGACTAATGAAAAACTGTTTTTT; CDR3: CASSRFGGTNEKLFF
size: -; D: -; J: TRBJ2-1; V: TRBV6-1; DNA: TGTGCCAGCAGTGAAGGGAGGAGGCAGCAGTTCTTC; CDR3: CASSEGRRQQFF
size: -; D: -; J: TRBJ2-2; V: TRBV2; DNA: TGTGCCAGCAGTGACCGCGGGATGTTTACCGGGGAGCTGTTTTTT; CDR3: CASSDRGMFTGELFF
size: -; D: -; J: TRBJ2-5; V: TRBV21-1; DNA: TGTGCCAGCAGCGCCCGGGACAGGGATGAAGAGACCCAGTACTTC; CDR3: CASSARDRDEETQYF
size: -; D: TRBD1; J: TRBJ2-3; V: TRBV6-4; DNA: TGTGCCACCTCGAGGGGACAGGGGAACGCAGATACGCAGTATTTT; CDR3: CATSRGQGNADTQYF
size: -; D: TRBD1; J: TRBJ1-2; V: TRBV7-2; DNA: TGTGCCAGCAGCTTCACCGGGACAGCGAGTAGCTACACCTTC; CDR3: CASSFTGTASSYTF
size: -; D: -; J: TRBJ2-7; V: TRBV30; DNA: TGTGCCTGGACGCGAGCGGTAGCCCAGTACGAGCAGTACTTC; CDR3: CAWTRAVAQYEQYF
size: -; D: -; J: TRBJ1-1; V: TRBV7-9; DNA: TGTGCCAGCTTAAATCCAGGGAAATTCACTGAAGCTTTCTTT; CDR3: CASLNPGKFTEAFF